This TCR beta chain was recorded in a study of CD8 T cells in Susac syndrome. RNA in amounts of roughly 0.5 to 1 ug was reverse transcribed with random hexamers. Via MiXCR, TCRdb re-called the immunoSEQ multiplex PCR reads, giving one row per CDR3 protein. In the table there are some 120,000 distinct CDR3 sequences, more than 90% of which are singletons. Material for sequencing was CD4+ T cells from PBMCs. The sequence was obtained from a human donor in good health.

The CDR3 loop reads CASSHTGLDEQYF. For the CDR3, the DNA is TGTGCCAGCAGCCACACCGGACTAGACGAGCAGTACTTC. This rearrangement joins TRBV11-2 to TRBJ2-7; 7 bases are shared with TRBD2. The CDR3 loop spans 13 amino acids. J lost 5 bases, V lost 5 bases, and 6 bases had no gene match. CDR1 and CDR2 (germline): SGHAT, FQNNGV.